The clone carrying this TCR beta chain was detected a few times. Antigen: not known. Cells stained for CD3, CD4, CD8, CD45RA and CD27 were sorted into four subsets. The sample belongs to a study of naive and memory T cell subsets. General study results and limits: A few larger clonotypes appeared in naive repertoires, especially CD8, possibly memory cells re-expressing CD45RA.

The beta constant-region primer was an equimolar mix of two oligonucleotides covering TRBC1 and TRBC2. Ligated cDNA was amplified by four rounds of PCR with nested alpha and beta constant-region primers and SP2. TCRdb reprocessed the UMI-ligation and nested PCR reads with MiXCR, giving one entry per CDR3 protein. The sample contains more than 120,000 distinct CDR3 sequences, 15% to 20% of which appear only once. The TCR was taken from a human donor in good health. The sequenced sample consisted of naive CD8+ T cells from blood.

DNA of the CDR3: TGTGCCAGCAGTTTTCAAGCGGCCGGGGAGCTGTTTTTT. Protein sequence: CASSFQAAGELFF. The chain links TRBV12-3 or TRBV12-4 to TRBJ2-2; possible D gene TRBD2, 5 bases. This CDR3 contains 13 residues. The ends were cut back, 3 bases at V and 6 bases at J, with 8 bases in the middle.